Presented here are 2 T cell receptor beta chains from one specimen sequenced in a study of cytomegalovirus exposure and HLA in healthy donors. In the PCR, 60 Vbeta and 13 Jbeta primers were used. Assay used: immunoSEQ multiplex PCR; TCRdb lists only in-frame clones, some missing. In the table there are a few hundred thousand clones, 75% of which are singletons. The sequenced sample was PBMCs. The receptor set was obtained from a woman younger than 45 in good health and CMV-seronegative.

This clone has only one observation. The chain carries TRBV29-1 and TRBJ1-1, with 8 bases fitting TRBD1. Germline CDR1 is SQVTM and CDR2 is ANQGSEA. CDR3 length equals 14 residues. V trimming: 4 bases; J trimming: 3 bases; junction bases outside the gene matches: 7. Here the CDR3 reads CSVAITGGDTEAFF. The CDR3 DNA is TGCAGCGTTGCCATAACAGGGGGAGACACTGAAGCTTTCTTT.

The chain recombines TRBV11-2 with TRBJ2-2; D is uncertain. Per germline, CDR1 SGHAT and CDR2 FQNNGV. The CDR3 totals 11 residues. The V end was cut by 5 bases, the J end by 7 bases, with 5 bases between. The CDR3 DNA sequence: TGTGCCAGCAGCGCAGTCGGGGAGCTGTTTTTT. Protein product: CASSAVGELFF.